What follows are 2 T cell receptor beta chains derived from one specimen sequenced in a study of cytomegalovirus exposure and HLA in healthy donors. The PCR ran on 60 Vbeta and 13 Jbeta primers. Profiling relied on immunoSEQ multiplex PCR, and the TCRdb table lists in-frame clones only, not all of them. This sample carries roughly 240,000 clones, over 75% of them seen once, and the ten largest clones take approximately 0.47%. The sequencing input was PBMCs. These receptors were collected from a boy aged 5-17 years in good health and CMV-seronegative.

The chain employs TRBV5-8 and TRBJ1-2; D is perhaps TRBD1 (5 bases). The germline CDR1 and CDR2 sequences are SGHTS and YDEGEE. CDR3 size: 14 residues. Between the trimmed V and J ends, which lost 6 bases and 1 base, there was a span of 13 bases. The CDR3 reads CASNDVRVNYGYTF. For the CDR3, the DNA is TGTGCCAGCAATGACGTCAGGGTTAACTATGGCTACACCTTC.

The V call is TRBV6-1, the J call TRBJ1-2, with D possibly TRBD1 on 6 matching bases. This CDR3 spans 14 amino acids. Germline loops: CDR1 MNHNS, CDR2 SASEGT. The ends were cut back, 6 bases at V and 3 bases at J, with 14 bases in the middle. The CDR3 reads CASSPGGQYYGYTF. CDR3 nucleotides: TGTGCCAGCAGCCCCGGGGGGCAGTACTATGGCTACACCTTC.